The 26 T cell receptor beta chains in this list originate from one sample, sequenced in a study of Graves' ophthalmopathy and Graves' hyperthyroidism. Amplified TCR beta CDR3 regions were obtained using RNA transcripts as template. RT-PCR in the first round used HTBI primers; a second-round multiplex PCR followed. TCRdb ran MiXCR on the multiplex PCR reads and lists one entry per CDR3 protein. The sample records over 150,000 distinct CDR3 sequences, 30% to 45% being singletons. Sequencing was done on a sample of peripheral blood. The receptors derive from a woman between 40 and 50 years old with Graves' ophthalmopathy.

This clonotype was counted ten times or more. The J gene is TRBJ2-5, the V gene TRBV12-3 or TRBV12-4; D gene unclear. This CDR3 has 13 residues. V was cut by 3 bases and J by 0 bases, with 5 bases left in between. CDR3 amino acids: CASSFGHQETQYF. In DNA, the CDR3 is TGTGCCAGCAGTTTCGGCCACCAAGAGACCCAGTACTTC.

The chain is built from TRBV7-9 and TRBJ1-3; no reliable D call. Germline loops: CDR1 SEHNR, CDR2 FQNEAQ (reference sequence). The CDR3 totals 15 residues. V lost 3 bases and J lost 0, with 9 bases in between. The CDR3 coding sequence is TGTGCCAGCAGCTTGACCATTATCTCTGGAAACACCATATATTTT. Encoded protein: CASSLTIISGNTIYF.

The V gene is TRBV12-3 or TRBV12-4, the J gene TRBJ2-2, with D tentatively TRBD1 or TRBD2 (5 bases each). V gave up 5 bases and J gave up 1 base, with 8 bases separating them. The CDR3 consists of 14 residues. The CDR3 DNA sequence: TGTGCCAGCAGTACAGGACTGAACACCGGGGAGCTGTTTTTT. Its translation: CASSTGLNTGELFF.

This clonotype was seen more than once but under ten times. The rearrangement links TRBV9 to TRBJ2-5; 12 bases fit TRBD1. The length of the CDR3 is 15 residues. CDR1 and CDR2 from the germline V gene are SGDLS and YYNGEE. V lost 3 bases to trimming and J lost 4 bases; unmatched junction nucleotides: 4. The CDR3, as DNA: TGTGCCAGCAGCGGGGGACAGGGGGCGGGAGAGACCCAGTACTTC. This sequence encodes CASSGGQGAGETQYF.

The chain carries TRBV25-1 and TRBJ1-1; D gene uncertain. Per the germline V gene, CDR1 is MGHDK and CDR2 is SYGVNS. V lost 2 bases and J lost 0, with 13 bases in between. The CDR3 extends over 16 amino acids. The CDR3 is CASSEPGPAMNTEAFF. CDR3 nucleotide sequence: TGTGCCAGCAGTGAACCAGGACCCGCCATGAACACTGAAGCTTTCTTT.

This chain connects TRBV12-3 or TRBV12-4 to TRBJ2-5, with 9 positions matching TRBD1. Trimming took 5 bases from V and 4 from J; bases not matched to a gene: 8. The CDR3 consists of 15 residues. The CDR3 sequence is CASSPPGQGGETQYF. In DNA, the CDR3 is TGTGCCAGCAGTCCTCCGGGACAGGGCGGAGAGACCCAGTACTTC.

The V and J genes are TRBV10-3 and TRBJ1-1; no clear D. CDR1 ENHRY and CDR2 SYGVKD come from the germline V gene. V lost 0 bases, J lost 8 bases, and 13 bases lay in between. This CDR3 region has 14 residues. The DNA of the CDR3 is TGTGCCATCAGTGAGTCGATCGACACCCACGAAGCTTTCTTT. Its translation: CAISESIDTHEAFF.

In this sample, this clonotype turned up many times. V and J are TRBV5-5 and TRBJ1-1, with no clear D. Germline V gene data show CDR1 as SGHKS and CDR2 as YYEKEE (reference sequence). The CDR3 extends over 13 amino acids. Trimming pared 3 bases from V and 11 bases from J, leaving 17 bases between. The DNA for the CDR3 is TGTGCCAGCAGCTGGCCGGGAGGCCAAGCGGCTTTCTTT. Encoded protein: CASSWPGGQAAFF.

The chain uses TRBV28 and TRBJ2-7, with TRBD1 matching 7 bases. The CDR3 contains 15 residues. Germline CDR1 reads MDHEN; CDR2 reads SYDVKM. V gave up 3 bases and J gave up 1 base; unmatched junction bases: 6. CDR3 nucleotides: TGTGCCAGCAGTTTCCTGGGACAGCGATCCTACGAGCAGTACTTC. Encoded protein: CASSFLGQRSYEQYF. The full variable domain, in which reference TRBV28 and TRBJ2-7 provide the parts outside the CDR3, is DVKVTQSSRYLVKRTGEKVFLECVQDMDHENMFWYRQDPGLGLRLIYFSYDVKMKEKGDIPEGYSVSREKKERFSLILESASTNQTSMYLCASSFLGQRSYEQYFGPGTRLTVT.

This clonotype came up many times. J is TRBJ1-5 and V is TRBV7-8; 10 bases match TRBD1. Per germline, CDR1 SGHVS and CDR2 FQNEAQ. V dropped 3 bases and J dropped 0; count of bases not matched to a gene: 5. The CDR3 consists of 17 residues. The CDR3, as DNA: TGTGCCAGCAGCTTCCGGGACAGGGGATATAGCAATCAGCCCCAGCATTTT. It yields the protein CASSFRDRGYSNQPQHF.

This clonotype has ten or more counts. The J gene is TRBJ2-5, the V gene TRBV7-3, with TRBD2 matching 10 bases. Per the germline V gene, CDR1 is SGHTA and CDR2 is FQGTGA. The junction had 8 bases not matched to a gene; V was cut back by 5 bases and J by 2 bases. The CDR3 totals 16 residues. The CDR3 protein is CASSRSSGGGQETQYF. CDR3 DNA: TGTGCCAGCAGCCGATCTAGCGGGGGAGGGCAAGAGACCCAGTACTTC.

V usage is TRBV6-2 or TRBV6-3 and J usage is TRBJ1-1; no firm D call. The CDR3 runs to 17 residues. The germline V and J ends were trimmed by 5 bases and 3 bases, with 22 bases remaining between them. CDR1 and CDR2 from the germline V gene are MNHEY and SVGEGT. DNA for the CDR3: TGTGCCAGCAGTAGTATCCCGCGTGGTAAGTTGGACACTGAAGCTTTCTTT. It translates to CASSSIPRGKLDTEAFF.

This clonotype showed up many times. CDR3 sequence: CSARDVGSNQPQHF. CDR3 in DNA: TGCAGTGCTAGAGATGTAGGGAGCAATCAGCCCCAGCATTTT. The chain carries TRBV20-1 and TRBJ1-5; D gene uncertain. Germline V gives CDR1 DFQATT, CDR2 SNEGSKA (reference sequence). This CDR3 contains 14 residues. V was cut by 0 bases and J by 1 base, with 7 bases left in between.

The chain links TRBV6-2 or TRBV6-3 to TRBJ2-7; D unclear. CDR1 is MNHEY, CDR2 SVGEGT, per germline. The CDR3 sequence is 14 residues long. V dropped 6 bases and J dropped 2 bases, with 14 bases sitting between them. CDR3: CASSSWTWTYEQYF. As DNA, the CDR3 is TGTGCCAGCAGCTCCTGGACGTGGACCTACGAGCAGTACTTC.

This chain joins TRBV6-1 and TRBJ2-7; D gene uncertain. V was clipped by 6 bases and J by 0 bases, with 9 bases between them. This CDR3 contains 13 residues. Germline V CDR1 and CDR2: MNHNS, SASEGT. CDR3 nucleotide sequence: TGTGCCAGCAGGGGCTACAGCTCCTACGAGCAGTACTTC. Translation gives CASRGYSSYEQYF.

This sequence joins TRBV24-1 and TRBJ2-7, with 7 bases lining up with TRBD1. V was clipped by 9 bases and J by 2 bases; unmatched bases: 12. Germline V lookup: CDR1 KGHDR, CDR2 SFDVKD. This CDR3 has 15 amino acids. CDR3 nucleotide sequence: TGTGCCACCCAGGATCATGGGACAGAAGCCTACGAGCAGTACTTC. Translation gives CATQDHGTEAYEQYF.

This clonotype was seen a handful of times. The chain links TRBV7-8 to TRBJ2-7, with D hard to call. Trimming took off 5 bases at V and 0 bases at J, with 8 bases between the two ends. Germline V gene data show CDR1 as SGHVS and CDR2 as FQNEAQ. The CDR3 is 13 residues long. CDR3 residues: CASSAGSSYEQYF. The CDR3 DNA is TGTGCCAGCAGCGCCGGAAGCTCCTACGAGCAGTACTTC. Full variable domain (outside the CDR3, taken from reference TRBV7-8 and TRBJ2-7): GAGVSQSPRYKVAKRGQDVALRCDPISGHVSLFWYQQALGQGPEFLTYFQNEAQLDKSGLPSDRFFAERPEGSVSTLKIQRTQQEDSAVYLCASSAGSSYEQYFGPGTRLTVT.

At least ten counts were recorded for this clonotype. The chain employs TRBV27 and TRBJ2-2; D is undetermined. The CDR3 covers 13 residues. Germline-derived CDR1 and CDR2 are MNHEY and SMNVEV (reference sequence). Trimming took 4 bases from V and 1 from J, leaving 4 bases between them. CDR3 sequence reads: CASSSWNTGELFF. The CDR3 bases are TGTGCCAGCAGTTCGTGGAACACCGGGGAGCTGTTTTTT.

Ten or more counts support this clonotype. The chain carries TRBV9 and TRBJ1-1, with a tentative D call TRBD1 (6 bases). V dropped 0 bases and J dropped 4 bases, with 16 bases sitting between them. Germline-derived CDR1 and CDR2 are SGDLS and YYNGEE. This CDR3 has 16 residues. CDR3 in amino acids: CASSVVGGGGGTEAFF. The CDR3 DNA is TGTGCCAGCAGCGTAGTTGGCGGGGGAGGGGGCACTGAAGCTTTCTTT.

The sample holds many counts of this clonotype. The chain couples TRBV12-3 or TRBV12-4 to TRBJ1-5; D is uncertain. The germline V and J ends were trimmed by 5 bases and 0 bases, with 14 bases remaining between them. The CDR3 consists of 16 residues. The CDR3 DNA reads as TGTGCCAGCAGTCTAGGTGGGTTCTTTAGCAATCAGCCCCAGCATTTT. This translates into CASSLGGFFSNQPQHF.

This clonotype appeared a few times. This chain joins TRBV12-3 or TRBV12-4 and TRBJ1-5, with a tentative D call TRBD1 (6 bases). CDR3 length: 13 amino acids. Trimming removed 9 bases from V and 7 bases from J, with 16 bases in between. The CDR3: CASSDRLGQPQHF. CDR3 nucleotides: TGTGCCAGTTCTGACAGGCTCGGGCAGCCCCAGCATTTT.

This clonotype turned up a few times. The V call is TRBV24-1, the J call TRBJ1-5; D is unclear. Between the trimmed V and J ends, which lost 2 bases and 0 bases, there was a span of 4 bases. The germline CDR1 and CDR2 sequences are KGHDR and SFDVKD. CDR3 size: 14 residues. CDR3 in DNA: TGTGCCACCAGTGATTCCTTTAGCAATCAGCCCCAGCATTTT. Translation: CATSDSFSNQPQHF.

The chain employs TRBV12-3 or TRBV12-4 and TRBJ1-5, with unresolved D. The germline V and J ends were trimmed by 5 bases and 7 bases, with 12 bases remaining between them. The CDR3 runs 13 residues. CDR3 amino acids: CASSATVWQPQHF. The CDR3 DNA is TGTGCCAGCAGTGCCACAGTGTGGCAGCCCCAGCATTTT.

This clonotype was observed many times. V is TRBV28 and J is TRBJ1-5; D ambiguous. V lost 1 base and J lost 15, with 10 bases in between. CDR3 length equals 11 residues. Germline V CDR1 and CDR2: MDHEN, SYDVKM. The CDR3 bases are TGTGCCAGCAGTTTATTTGGCCGTTGGCATTTT. Protein product: CASSLFGRWHF. Supplemented by reference TRBV28 and TRBJ1-5, the full variable domain reads DVKVTQSSRYLVKRTGEKVFLECVQDMDHENMFWYRQDPGLGLRLIYFSYDVKMKEKGDIPEGYSVSREKKERFSLILESASTNQTSMYLCASSLFGRWHFGDGTRLSIL.

This clonotype was counted many times. The chain employs TRBV5-5 and TRBJ2-5; possibly TRBD2 for D (6 bases). Germline CDR1 reads SGHKS; CDR2 reads YYEKEE (reference sequence). The CDR3 consists of 15 residues. The V end lost 5 bases, the J end lost 3 bases, and 17 bases lay between the germline ends. The chain's CDR3 is CASSLPPGLEETQYF. DNA of the CDR3: TGTGCCAGCAGTTTGCCTCCGGGACTCGAAGAGACCCAGTACTTC.

This clonotype was recorded at least ten times. V is TRBV28 and J is TRBJ2-2, with 10 positions matching TRBD1. CDR3 length: 16 amino acids. The V and J ends lost 7 bases and 4 bases, in that order; junction bases with no gene match: 9. Germline loops: CDR1 MDHEN, CDR2 SYDVKM. The CDR3 DNA is TGTGCCAGCAAAATCCCCGGGACAGGGGCCACCGGGGAGCTGTTTTTT. This encodes CASKIPGTGATGELFF.